The clone carrying this T cell receptor (beta chain) was picked up a small number of times. Its specificity is unknown. This sample was included in a study of response to subunit inactivated influenza vaccine. Study-wide points: After each seasonal influenza vaccination, few new T cells are recruited, the authors suggested.

MiXCR was run by TCRdb on the RT-PCR reads, yielding one entry per CDR3 protein. The sample has around 200,000 distinct CDR3 sequences; roughly 8.7% are singletons. The germline V gene has CDR1 DFQATT and CDR2 SNEGSKA (reference sequence). The CDR3 is 16 residues long. V was pared by 5 bases and J by 4 bases, with 10 bases of the junction left unmatched. This rearrangement joins TRBV20-1 to TRBJ2-1, with TRBD2 matching over 11 bases. This TCR was recovered from a man in his fifties or sixties who received an inactivated influenza vaccine. The input for sequencing was non-naive T cells sorted from PBMCs, taken on the day of vaccination. CDR3 sequence reads: CSASILAGGNYNEQFF. CDR3 DNA sequence: TGCAGTGCTTCTATTTTAGCGGGGGGGAATTACAATGAGCAGTTCTTC.